These 28 T cell receptor beta chains were sequenced from one sample in a study. Each CDR3 protein is one row after TCRdb ran MiXCR on the 5' RACE reads. The table lists tens of thousands of distinct CDR3 sequences, roughly 30% of them singletons. The specimen was tumor-infiltrating memory CD4+ T cells sorted from the breast tumor. Noted subset: memory CD4+ T cells, CD4+CD45RO+CD25-. These receptors came from a female donor with breast cancer.

The chain recombines TRBV7-9 with TRBJ1-2; perhaps TRBD1 as D (5 bases). The CDR3 runs to 13 residues. CDR1 and CDR2 (germline): SEHNR, FQNEAQ (reference sequence). V was cut by 5 bases and J by 4 bases, with 11 bases left in between. Written as DNA, the CDR3 is TGTGCCAGCAGCCCCGGGGGGGGCTATGGCTACACCTTC. This gives the protein CASSPGGGYGYTF.

In this sample, this clonotype turned up a few times. At one end, the junction sequence differs from germline, possibly due to a read error. The genes are TRBV7-7 and TRBJ2-7; D is tentatively TRBD1 or TRBD2 (5 bases each). The CDR3 is 13 residues long. The germline gives CDR1 SSHAT, CDR2 FNYEAQ (reference sequence). Written as DNA, the CDR3 is TGTGCTAGCAGCTTAGGGGACGGGTTGGAGCAGTACTTC. Translating gives CASSLGDGLEQYF.

This chain uses TRBV12-3 or TRBV12-4 with TRBJ2-3; 9 bases match TRBD1. CDR3 length: 15 residues. After removal of 6 bases from V and 7 bases from J, the junction contained 11 bases not matched to a gene. CDR3 bases: TGTGCCAGCAGCGCCAACACAGGGGGCACGAATACGCAGTATTTT. Protein product: CASSANTGGTNTQYF.

This chain joins TRBV5-1 and TRBJ1-1; perhaps TRBD1 as D (6 bases). Germline V gene lookup returns CDR1 SGHRS and CDR2 YFSETQ. Trimming stripped 0 bases from V and 4 bases from J, with 13 bases between. The CDR3 has 15 residues. The CDR3, as DNA: TGCGCCAGCAGCTTGGCCGGGACATTTGGCACTGAAGCTTTCTTT. This translates into CASSLAGTFGTEAFF.

This clonotype was seen many times. The chain couples TRBV4-2 to TRBJ1-2; D unresolved. Trimming left V 0 bases short and J 6 bases short, with 8 bases between. Looked up from germline, CDR1 is LGHNA and CDR2 is YNFKEQ. The CDR3 runs 13 residues. The CDR3: CASSQESQNGYTF. The CDR3 DNA follows: TGTGCCAGCAGCCAAGAATCTCAGAATGGCTACACCTTC.

This clonotype was seen a handful of times. CDR3 amino acids: CASSIGAREQFF. CDR3 sequence (DNA): TGTGCCAGCAGCATAGGAGCGCGTGAGCAGTTCTTC. This rearrangement joins TRBV7-9 to TRBJ2-1, with D hard to call. Germline assignment: CDR1 SEHNR and CDR2 FQNEAQ (reference sequence). V lost 5 bases to trimming and J lost 9 bases, with 11 bases between them. The CDR3 is made up of 12 amino acids.

This clonotype was recorded at least ten times. The chain links TRBV7-3 to TRBJ2-1; 11 nucleotides agree with TRBD2. The germline gives CDR1 SGHTA, CDR2 FQGTGA. The CDR3 length is 18 residues. Germline trimming cut 5 bases from V and 6 bases from J; bases unmatched to any gene: 15. CDR3 nucleotides: TGTGCCAGCAGCCTTTCTCCGGGACTAGCGGCATCGGGCAATGAGCAGTTCTTC. Translated: CASSLSPGLAASGNEQFF.

This clonotype occurred many times. V gene TRBV5-5 combines with J gene TRBJ1-2; maybe TRBD1 (5 bases). The length of the CDR3 is 17 residues. Germline V gene sequence: CDR1 SGHKS, CDR2 YYEKEE (reference sequence). V was clipped by 0 bases and J by 0 bases, with 15 bases between them. The CDR3 nucleotides read TGTGCCAGCAGCTTGGGATTGTGGAACAGGTCTAACTATGGCTACACCTTC. Amino acids: CASSLGLWNRSNYGYTF.

This clonotype was found a few times. The rearrangement joins TRBV7-2 to TRBJ1-6; D possibly corresponds to TRBD1 (6 bases). The germline V gene has CDR1 SGHTA and CDR2 FQGNSA. V lost 3 bases and J lost 7, with 16 bases in between. CDR3 length: 16 amino acids. The CDR3 sequence: CASSFRQAGGNSPLHF. The CDR3 bases are TGTGCCAGCAGCTTTAGACAGGCCGGTGGAAATTCACCCCTCCACTTT.

The chain employs TRBV5-6 and TRBJ1-3; D call uncertain. The CDR3 spans 15 residues. Looked up from germline, CDR1 is SGHDT and CDR2 is YYEEEE. V was cut by 4 bases and J by 0 bases, with 11 bases left in between. DNA of the CDR3: TGTGCCAGCAGCGGGGTTTCATTCTCTGGAAACACCATATATTTT. This codes for CASSGVSFSGNTIYF.

The rearrangement joins TRBV9 to TRBJ1-5; D is uncertain. The germline V gene encodes CDR1 SGDLS and CDR2 YYNGEE. There are 15 residues in the CDR3. The V end was cut by 1 base, the J end by 0 bases, with 8 bases between. The CDR3 is CASSVTPYSNQPQHF. The CDR3, as DNA: TGTGCCAGCAGCGTAACCCCATATAGCAATCAGCCCCAGCATTTT. Full variable domain (outside the CDR3, taken from reference TRBV9 and TRBJ1-5): DSGVTQTPKHLITATGQRVTLRCSPRSGDLSVYWYQQSLDQGLQFLIQYYNGEERAKGNILERFSAQQFPDLHSELNLSSLELGDSALYFCASSVTPYSNQPQHFGDGTRLSIL.

The CDR3 region has the DNA TGTGCCAGTAGCTCTAGCGGAGGCACAGATACGCAGTATTTT. This codes for CASSSSGGTDTQYF. The chain employs TRBV19 and TRBJ2-3; 7 bases fit TRBD2. V lost 6 bases and J lost 1; bases outside the gene matches: 4. The CDR3 length is 14 residues. Germline lookup yields CDR1 LNHDA and CDR2 SQIVND (reference sequence).

This clonotype has a handful of counts. This chain connects TRBV5-1 to TRBJ1-1; no reliable D call. This CDR3 comprises 14 residues. Per the germline V gene, CDR1 is SGHRS and CDR2 is YFSETQ. V lost 3 bases and J lost 0, with 9 bases in between. Here the CDR3 reads CASSSQDLNTEAFF. The CDR3 DNA follows: TGCGCCAGCAGCTCCCAGGATTTGAACACTGAAGCTTTCTTT.

The CDR3 here is CASSLLDSPLHF. The CDR3 DNA reads as TGTGCCAGCAGCCTCTTGGATTCACCCCTCCACTTT. The rearrangement links TRBV3-1 to TRBJ1-6; no definite D call. The ends were cut back, 4 bases at V and 8 bases at J, with 6 bases in the middle. This CDR3 is built from 12 residues. Germline CDR1 and CDR2: LGHDT and YNNKEL (reference sequence).

This clonotype has only a few counts. The chain combines TRBV5-1 with TRBJ1-5; D unclear. This CDR3 is built from 16 residues. Germline V gives CDR1 SGHRS, CDR2 YFSETQ. V lost 3 bases and J lost 3, with 16 bases in between. The CDR3 nucleotides are TGCGCCAGCAGCTCGCAACCGGACGGATTCAATCAGCCCCAGCATTTT. It specifies CASSSQPDGFNQPQHF.

This chain connects TRBV4-2 to TRBJ2-2; D possibly corresponds to TRBD2 (5 bases). Germline V lookup: CDR1 LGHNA, CDR2 YNFKEQ. CDR3 length: 14 amino acids. Trimming cost V 1 base and J 5 bases, with 8 bases left between them. CDR3 residues: CASSQALATGELFF. As DNA, the CDR3 is TGTGCCAGCAGCCAAGCTTTAGCGACCGGGGAGCTGTTTTTT.

This clonotype has only a few counts. The V and J genes are TRBV20-1 and TRBJ2-5; D gene uncertain. The CDR3 runs 14 residues. Germline values: CDR1 DFQATT, CDR2 SNEGSKA (reference sequence). Trimming took 0 bases from V and 5 from J, leaving 13 bases between them. DNA for the CDR3: TGCAGTGCTAGAGATCTAAGGGCCGCTGAGACCCAGTACTTC. Protein product: CSARDLRAAETQYF.

The rearrangement uses TRBV7-2 and TRBJ2-3; D unclear. The V end was cut by 3 bases, the J end by 0 bases, with 10 bases between. The CDR3 runs to 15 residues. Per the germline V gene, CDR1 is SGHTA and CDR2 is FQGNSA. Here the CDR3 reads CASSLGYLSTDTQYF. Written as DNA, the CDR3 is TGTGCCAGCAGCTTGGGCTACCTTAGCACAGATACGCAGTATTTT.

The chain uses TRBV11-1 and TRBJ1-2, with D possibly matching TRBD1 (6 bases). This CDR3 is built from 13 residues. With 3 bases removed from V and 6 bases from J, the gap between germline ends came to 11 bases. Germline-derived CDR1 and CDR2 are SGHAT and FQDESV (reference sequence). DNA for the CDR3: TGTGCCAGCAGCTTTCAGGAGGGGGATGGCTACACCTTC. Translation gives CASSFQEGDGYTF.

This clonotype was detected many times. The chain combines TRBV20-1 with TRBJ1-2, with D unclear. Germline CDR1 reads DFQATT; CDR2 reads SNEGSKA (reference sequence). This CDR3 has 12 residues. V was trimmed by 6 bases and J by 5 bases, leaving 13 bases between them. In nucleotides, the CDR3 is TGCAGTGCCCATTTTGAGGAGTATGGCTACACCTTC. Translation gives CSAHFEEYGYTF.

This clonotype was observed a few times. V gene TRBV6-7 combines with J gene TRBJ2-5; D possibly matches TRBD1 or TRBD2 (6 bases each). TRBV6-7 is treated as an ORF (open reading frame) with a function not yet certain. The CDR3 length is 14 residues. With 11 bases removed from V and 2 bases from J, the gap between germline ends came to 18 bases. Here the CDR3 reads CARSQRGVQETQYF. As DNA, the CDR3 is TGTGCCCGATCCCAGAGGGGGGTTCAAGAGACCCAGTACTTC.

J is TRBJ1-5 and V is TRBV6-5, with no clear D. This CDR3 spans 14 amino acids. Germline assignment: CDR1 MNHEY and CDR2 SVGAGI. Trimming shortened V by 0 bases and J by 4 bases, and 7 bases separated the two germline ends. The CDR3, as DNA: TGTGCCAGCAGTTACTCGAGTCGGAATCAGCCCCAGCATTTT. This encodes CASSYSSRNQPQHF.

This clonotype was counted a few times. The V and J genes are TRBV5-1 and TRBJ1-2; D gene ambiguous. Per germline, CDR1 SGHRS and CDR2 YFSETQ. With 0 bases removed from V and 0 bases from J, the gap between germline ends came to 9 bases. This CDR3 is built from 15 residues. In nucleotides, the CDR3 is TGCGCCAGCAGCTTGGTGACACCTCCTAACTATGGCTACACCTTC. Translation: CASSLVTPPNYGYTF.

This clonotype was observed a handful of times. This chain joins TRBV7-9 and TRBJ1-2, with TRBD1 matching over 7 bases. This CDR3 has 14 amino acids. The germline gives CDR1 SEHNR, CDR2 FQNEAQ (reference sequence). V shed 6 bases, J shed 3 bases, and the junction held 7 bases outside the gene matches. The CDR3 nucleotides are TGTGCCAGCAGACCGACAGGGATCGACTATGGCTACACCTTC. This codes for CASRPTGIDYGYTF.

This clonotype was counted many times. The V call is TRBV6-6, the J call TRBJ2-7; D may be TRBD1 or TRBD2 (6 bases each). Trimming left V 8 bases short and J 7 bases short, with 21 bases between. CDR1 and CDR2 (germline): MNHNY, SVGAGI (reference sequence). The CDR3 is 14 amino acids. The CDR3: CASGTQGRAGEQYF. DNA for the CDR3: TGTGCCAGCGGAACACAGGGCCGGGCGGGGGAGCAGTACTTC.

This rearrangement joins TRBV5-1 to TRBJ2-3, with 8 bases aligning to TRBD2. Germline lookup yields CDR1 SGHRS and CDR2 YFSETQ. This CDR3 spans 14 amino acids. The V gene end was trimmed by 6 bases and the J gene end by 5 bases; junction bases not matched to a gene: 8. CDR3 sequence reads: CASTYGRAQDTQYF. CDR3 sequence (DNA): TGCGCCAGCACATACGGGAGGGCCCAAGATACGCAGTATTTT.

The V gene is TRBV6-1, the J gene TRBJ1-6; D remains ambiguous. The germline V gene has CDR1 MNHNS and CDR2 SASEGT. The CDR3 contains 13 residues. The germline V and J ends were trimmed by 4 bases and 8 bases, with 9 bases remaining between them. CDR3 in amino acids: CASSVDGDSPLHF. CDR3 nucleotide sequence: TGTGCCAGCAGTGTGGACGGCGATTCACCCCTCCACTTT.

This clonotype was recorded a few times. The J gene is TRBJ1-2, the V gene TRBV5-1; 9 bases are shared with TRBD1. Germline CDR1 is SGHRS and CDR2 is YFSETQ. Trimming took 3 bases from V and 8 from J; bases not matched to a gene: 11. The length of the CDR3 is 15 residues. CDR3 in DNA: TGCGCCAGCAGCTCCCAGGGACAGGGCGTCGGCGGCTACACCTTC. This gives the protein CASSSQGQGVGGYTF.